This TCR beta chain appears in the sequencing data of a study of vaccination effects on CD4 cells after COVID-19. Study observations and caveats: Limitations: small convalescent group and missing early post-infection timepoints.

This clone came up once. Its specificity is not known. The CDR3 is 16 residues long. From germline, CDR1 is SGHTA and CDR2 FQGNSA. The germline V and J ends were trimmed by 0 bases and 4 bases, with 13 bases remaining between them. Assay used: immunoSEQ multiplex PCR; TCRdb lists only in-frame clones, some missing. The sample contains about 16,000 clones, 70% of which appear only once. The ViraFEST assay expanded antigen-specific CD4+ T cells with viral peptide pools before sequencing. The culture ran for around nine days before CD4+ T cells were isolated. Each person got two doses of an mRNA SARS-CoV-2 vaccine, BNT162b2 or mRNA-1273.

The chain recombines TRBV7-2 with TRBJ2-4, with a weak D call TRBD2 (5 bases). This TCR was recovered from a human donor who received a COVID-19 vaccine. The sample was CD4+ T cells from PBMCs cultured with SARS-CoV-2 spike peptides, taken after COVID-19 vaccination. Written as DNA, the CDR3 is TGTGCCAGCAGCTTAGCGGGCAGGAGGTGGAAAAACATTCAGTACTTC. This codes for CASSLAGRRWKNIQYF.